The 12 T cell receptor beta chains below come from one sample, sequenced in a study of shared clonotypes between healthy human individuals. Measured with immunoSEQ multiplex PCR; TCRdb has only the in-frame clones, and not every one. The sample lists over 2 million clones, approximately 95% occurring once. Material: naive CD4+ T cells sorted from blood. Subset reported: CD45RA+ positively selected. The receptors were gathered from a man younger than 30 in good health.

This clone has only one observation. J is TRBJ1-6 and V is TRBV9; D remains ambiguous. Between the trimmed V and J ends, which lost 2 bases and 7 bases, there was a span of 7 bases. This CDR3 comprises 13 residues. Germline loops: CDR1 SGDLS, CDR2 YYNGEE. The CDR3 sequence is CASSVSVNSPLHF. The CDR3 DNA reads as TGTGCCAGCAGCGTTAGTGTAAATTCACCCCTCCACTTT. Variable domain in full (rest from reference TRBV9 and TRBJ1-6): DSGVTQTPKHLITATGQRVTLRCSPRSGDLSVYWYQQSLDQGLQFLIQYYNGEERAKGNILERFSAQQFPDLHSELNLSSLELGDSALYFCASSVSVNSPLHFGNGTRLTVT.

Concerning this clone itself: Other DNA sequences in this specimen translate into the identical CDR3. This CDR3 reads CASRQGGNQPQHF. The CDR3 DNA follows: TGTGCCAGCAGACAAGGGGGAAATCAGCCCCAGCATTTT. The chain recombines TRBV28 with TRBJ1-5; perhaps TRBD1 as D (6 bases). CDR1 and CDR2 (germline): MDHEN, SYDVKM. CDR3 length equals 13 residues. The ends were cut back, 6 bases at V and 4 bases at J, with 10 bases in the middle.

The rearrangement joins TRBV28 to TRBJ1-4, with no clear D. V lost 2 bases and J lost 8, with 12 bases in between. The germline V gene has CDR1 MDHEN and CDR2 SYDVKM. The CDR3 sequence is 14 residues long. The CDR3 loop reads CASSLPGFGEKLFF. CDR3 nucleotides: TGTGCCAGCAGTTTACCCGGGTTTGGAGAAAAACTGTTTTTT.

J is TRBJ1-5 and V is TRBV28, with D hard to call. The germline V and J ends were trimmed by 8 bases and 0 bases, with 8 bases remaining between them. The germline CDR1 and CDR2 sequences are MDHEN and SYDVKM. The CDR3 sequence is 13 residues long. The CDR3 loop reads CASSGRSNQPQHF. CDR3 sequence (DNA): TGTGCCAGCTCCGGGCGTAGCAATCAGCCCCAGCATTTT.

DNA of the CDR3: TGTGCCAGCAGTTTCAGGGGGACCCAGGCGACAGGGACGAGGGGCTACACCTTC. Its protein is CASSFRGTQATGTRGYTF. The chain joins TRBV28 to TRBJ1-2; 7 bases line up with TRBD1. This CDR3 region has 18 residues. Losses at the gene ends were 3 bases for V and 8 bases for J; bases not matched to a gene: 21. From germline, CDR1 is MDHEN and CDR2 SYDVKM.

This sequence joins TRBV7-9 and TRBJ1-1, with 9 bases that match TRBD1. V lost 5 bases and J lost 3; bases outside the gene matches: 13. The germline CDR1 and CDR2 sequences are SEHNR and FQNEAQ (reference sequence). The CDR3 has 17 residues. The CDR3 protein is CASSPGTGNWGHTEAFF. The CDR3 coding sequence is TGTGCCAGCAGCCCCGGGACAGGGAATTGGGGCCACACTGAAGCTTTCTTT.

This clone was seen a single time. The V gene is TRBV9, the J gene TRBJ2-7; D unresolved. In germline, CDR1 is SGDLS, CDR2 YYNGEE. The CDR3 length is 11 residues. The V and J ends lost 0 bases and 6 bases respectively, with 4 bases between them. The DNA of the CDR3 is TGTGCCAGCAGCGTAGTGGTCGAGCAGTACTTC. Its protein is CASSVVVEQYF.

The rearrangement joins TRBV7-9 to TRBJ2-5; D not certain. The CDR3 extends over 14 amino acids. Germline V gene sequence: CDR1 SEHNR, CDR2 FQNEAQ (reference sequence). V was cut by 2 bases and J by 1 base, with 8 bases left in between. CDR3 loop: CASSLQQLQETQYF. CDR3 nucleotide sequence: TGTGCCAGCAGCTTACAACAACTCCAAGAGACCCAGTACTTC.

The chain has TRBV10-3 and TRBJ1-1, with 7 bases aligning to TRBD1. Germline assignment: CDR1 ENHRY and CDR2 SYGVKD. The CDR3 is 14 residues long. The V gene end was trimmed by 5 bases and the J gene end by 4 bases; junction bases not matched to a gene: 7. CDR3 DNA: TGTGCCATCAGTCCAGGGGGGGGTAGCACTGAAGCTTTCTTT. It specifies CAISPGGGSTEAFF.

V is TRBV7-6 and J is TRBJ2-2, with D uncertain. V was pared by 2 bases and J by 7 bases, with 14 bases between. The CDR3 contains 15 residues. Germline assignment: CDR1 SGHVS and CDR2 FNYEAQ. This CDR3 is CASSLQELAGGELFF. For the CDR3, the DNA is TGTGCCAGCAGCTTACAAGAGTTAGCCGGCGGGGAGCTGTTTTTT.

The chain joins TRBV6-6 to TRBJ1-1, with 7 bases lining up with TRBD1. V lost 6 bases, J lost 0 bases, and 4 bases stayed unmatched. The CDR3 is 14 residues long. The V gene's germline CDR1 is MNHNY and CDR2 SVGAGI (reference sequence). In DNA, the CDR3 is TGTGCCAGCAGGGCGGACAGGATGAACACTGAAGCTTTCTTT. Amino acids: CASRADRMNTEAFF.

V and J are TRBV7-3 and TRBJ2-3; 7 nucleotides agree with TRBD2. J lost 1 base, V lost 2 bases, and 3 bases had no gene match. The CDR3 totals 15 residues. Per germline, CDR1 SGHTA and CDR2 FQGTGA. The CDR3 loop is CASSLWTRGTDTQYF. The CDR3 DNA is TGTGCCAGCAGCTTATGGACTAGGGGCACAGATACGCAGTATTTT.